Listed below are T cell receptor beta chains from one sample, sequenced in a study of T cells after posttransplantation cyclophosphamide. The data were produced by immunoSEQ multiplex PCR, yet TCRdb's version contains in-frame clones alone and is incomplete. The data hold approximately 23,000 clones, with 95% to 98% observed a single time. Sequencing was carried out using naive CD4+ T cells sorted from PBMCs. These receptors came from a man aged 50 or older in good health, CMV-negative, and a related stem cell transplant donor. Both conserved end residues are part of each CDR3. A D gene is named only where the DNA matches it firmly. Not every row has a clone size; where given, it reads once, few, many or a size class.

D gene: NA
V gene: TRBV5-1
J gene: TRBJ2-1
clone size: once
CDR3 protein: CASRARGDNEQFF
CDR3 DNA: TGCGCCAGCAGGGCTCGCGGAGACAATGAGCAGTTCTTC

D gene: NA
V gene: TRBV11-3
J gene: TRBJ1-6
clone size: NA
CDR3 protein: CASSFDSSYNSPLHF
CDR3 DNA: TGTGCCAGCAGCTTCGACAGTTCTTATAATTCACCCCTCCACTTT

D gene: NA
V gene: TRBV10-3
J gene: TRBJ2-7
clone size: NA
CDR3 protein: CAARSATYEQYF
CDR3 DNA: TGTGCCGCCCGCAGTGCCACCTACGAGCAGTACTTC

D gene: NA
V gene: TRBV5-1
J gene: TRBJ2-1
clone size: NA
CDR3 protein: CASSRSSRSYNEQFF
CDR3 DNA: TGCGCCAGCAGCCGTTCTAGCAGGTCCTACAATGAGCAGTTCTTC

D gene: NA
V gene: TRBV7-3
J gene: TRBJ2-1
clone size: NA
CDR3 protein: CASSLGGPNEQFF
CDR3 DNA: TGTGCCAGCAGCTTAGGCGGCCCCAATGAGCAGTTCTTC

D gene: TRBD1
V gene: TRBV5-1
J gene: TRBJ2-1
clone size: NA
CDR3 protein: CASSFWTRGMEQFF
CDR3 DNA: TGCGCCAGCAGCTTCTGGACCAGGGGGATGGAGCAGTTCTTC

D gene: TRBD1
V gene: TRBV18
J gene: TRBJ1-5
clone size: NA
CDR3 protein: CASSPSGTGNQPQHF
CDR3 DNA: TGTGCCAGCTCACCATCGGGGACAGGGAATCAGCCCCAGCATTTT

D gene: NA
V gene: TRBV9
J gene: TRBJ1-3
clone size: NA
CDR3 protein: CASSVVQGNTIYF
CDR3 DNA: TGTGCCAGCAGCGTAGTCCAGGGAAACACCATATATTTT

D gene: NA
V gene: TRBV27
J gene: TRBJ2-5
clone size: NA
CDR3 protein: CASTASRSSTLIQGWQETQYF
CDR3 DNA: TGTGCCAGCACAGCTAGCCGTAGCTCGACACTCATCCAAGGATGGCAAGAGACCCAGTACTTC

D gene: TRBD2
V gene: TRBV6-1
J gene: TRBJ2-7
clone size: NA
CDR3 protein: CASSAGLAGAYEQYF
CDR3 DNA: TGTGCCAGCAGTGCAGGACTAGCGGGAGCATACGAGCAGTACTTC

D gene: NA
V gene: TRBV7-2
J gene: TRBJ2-7
clone size: NA
CDR3 protein: CASSLFPGNAYEQYF
CDR3 DNA: TGTGCCAGCAGCTTATTCCCGGGGAACGCCTACGAGCAGTACTTC

D gene: TRBD2
V gene: TRBV9
J gene: TRBJ2-1
clone size: NA
CDR3 protein: CASSVGVAGGQGQFF
CDR3 DNA: TGTGCCAGCAGCGTAGGAGTAGCGGGGGGCCAGGGGCAGTTCTTC

D gene: TRBD2
V gene: TRBV5-1
J gene: TRBJ2-5
clone size: NA
CDR3 protein: CASHSGSQETQYF
CDR3 DNA: TGCGCCAGCCATAGCGGGAGCCAAGAGACCCAGTACTTC

D gene: TRBD2
V gene: TRBV29-1
J gene: TRBJ2-1
clone size: NA
CDR3 protein: CSARTSGVYNEQFF
CDR3 DNA: TGCAGCGCCAGAACTAGCGGGGTCTACAATGAGCAGTTCTTC

D gene: NA
V gene: TRBV2
J gene: TRBJ1-5
clone size: NA
CDR3 protein: CASSWTSENQPQHF
CDR3 DNA: TGTGCCAGCAGCTGGACAAGTGAGAATCAGCCCCAGCATTTT

D gene: TRBD1
V gene: TRBV6-5
J gene: TRBJ2-7
clone size: once
CDR3 protein: CASSTGTGRAYEQYF
CDR3 DNA: TGTGCCAGCAGCACGGGGACAGGGAGGGCTTACGAGCAGTACTTC

D gene: TRBD1
V gene: TRBV29-1
J gene: TRBJ1-5
clone size: NA
CDR3 protein: CSVIQGSQPQHF
CDR3 DNA: TGCAGCGTGATACAGGGGAGTCAGCCCCAGCATTTT

D gene: NA
V gene: TRBV7-9
J gene: TRBJ1-4
clone size: NA
CDR3 protein: CASSSISGEKLFF
CDR3 DNA: TGTGCCAGCAGCTCTATTTCTGGTGAAAAACTGTTTTTT

D gene: NA
V gene: TRBV4-3
J gene: TRBJ1-5
clone size: NA
CDR3 protein: CASSQDLVQPQHF
CDR3 DNA: TGCGCCAGCAGCCAAGATCTAGTGCAGCCCCAGCATTTT

D gene: TRBD1
V gene: TRBV10-3
J gene: TRBJ1-4
clone size: NA
CDR3 protein: CAISQTGPNEKLFF
CDR3 DNA: TGTGCCATCAGCCAGACAGGGCCTAATGAAAAACTGTTTTTT

D gene: NA
V gene: TRBV7-7
J gene: TRBJ1-1
clone size: NA
CDR3 protein: CASSLDIEGEAFF
CDR3 DNA: TGTGCCAGCAGCTTAGACATCGAGGGCGAAGCTTTCTTT

D gene: TRBD1
V gene: TRBV5-1
J gene: TRBJ1-5
clone size: NA
CDR3 protein: CASSPGGFVQPQHF
CDR3 DNA: TGCGCCAGCAGCCCAGGGGGCTTTGTTCAGCCCCAGCATTTT

D gene: TRBD2
V gene: TRBV10-3
J gene: TRBJ2-1
clone size: NA
CDR3 protein: CAISEPSGGARNEQFF
CDR3 DNA: TGTGCCATCAGTGAGCCTAGCGGGGGGGCCAGAAATGAGCAGTTCTTC

D gene: TRBD2
V gene: TRBV18
J gene: TRBJ2-5
clone size: NA
CDR3 protein: CASSPLAGGGETQYF
CDR3 DNA: TGTGCCAGCTCACCTCTAGCGGGGGGCGGAGAGACCCAGTACTTC

D gene: NA
V gene: TRBV7-8
J gene: TRBJ1-2
clone size: once
CDR3 protein: CASSPGISGYTF
CDR3 DNA: TGTGCCAGCAGCCCAGGGATATCTGGCTACACCTTC

D gene: TRBD2
V gene: TRBV5-1
J gene: TRBJ2-1
clone size: NA
CDR3 protein: CASSSLSGSAYNEQFF
CDR3 DNA: TGCGCCAGCAGCTCACTTAGCGGGAGTGCCTACAATGAGCAGTTCTTC

D gene: TRBD2
V gene: TRBV5-5
J gene: TRBJ2-5
clone size: NA
CDR3 protein: CASSLPGGQETQYF
CDR3 DNA: TGTGCCAGCAGCTTACCGGGGGGTCAAGAGACCCAGTACTTC

D gene: NA
V gene: TRBV5-1
J gene: TRBJ2-5
clone size: NA
CDR3 protein: CASSTGTSGSETQYF
CDR3 DNA: TGCGCCAGCAGCACGGGGACATCCGGCTCGGAGACCCAGTACTTC

D gene: TRBD2
V gene: TRBV5-1
J gene: TRBJ2-1
clone size: NA
CDR3 protein: CASSLEPSGQQFF
CDR3 DNA: TGCGCCAGCAGCCTCGAGCCTAGCGGCCAGCAGTTCTTC

D gene: TRBD1
V gene: TRBV6-5
J gene: TRBJ1-5
clone size: NA
CDR3 protein: CASSQTGDQPQHF
CDR3 DNA: TGTGCCAGCAGCCAAACAGGGGATCAGCCCCAGCATTTT

D gene: NA
V gene: TRBV2
J gene: TRBJ2-7
clone size: NA
CDR3 protein: CATRMRGHSYEQYF
CDR3 DNA: TGTGCCACTAGGATGAGGGGACACTCCTACGAGCAGTACTTC

D gene: TRBD2
V gene: TRBV14
J gene: TRBJ2-7
clone size: NA
CDR3 protein: CASSQGASGNYEQYF
CDR3 DNA: TGTGCCAGCAGCCAAGGAGCTAGCGGGAATTACGAGCAGTACTTC

D gene: TRBD2
V gene: TRBV6-6
J gene: TRBJ2-3
clone size: NA
CDR3 protein: CASRPSGGGPGTQYF
CDR3 DNA: TGTGCCAGCAGACCGAGCGGGGGGGGGCCCGGTACGCAGTATTTT

D gene: NA
V gene: TRBV5-1
J gene: TRBJ1-5
clone size: NA
CDR3 protein: CASSPLNRDFSNQPQHF
CDR3 DNA: TGCGCCAGCAGCCCTCTGAACAGGGATTTTAGCAATCAGCCCCAGCATTTT

D gene: NA
V gene: TRBV10-3
J gene: TRBJ2-3
clone size: NA
CDR3 protein: CATKEPSGFADTQYF
CDR3 DNA: TGTGCCACTAAGGAACCATCGGGTTTCGCAGATACGCAGTATTTT

D gene: NA
V gene: TRBV7-3
J gene: TRBJ2-3
clone size: NA
CDR3 protein: CASSLRGADTQYF
CDR3 DNA: TGTGCCAGCAGCTTACGCGGGGCAGATACGCAGTATTTT

D gene: TRBD1
V gene: TRBV5-4
J gene: TRBJ1-1
clone size: once
CDR3 protein: CASSSPKQGGITEAFF
CDR3 DNA: TGTGCCAGCAGCTCGCCGAAACAGGGGGGGATCACTGAAGCTTTCTTT

D gene: TRBD1
V gene: TRBV16
J gene: TRBJ2-6
clone size: NA
CDR3 protein: CASSQSTGTGSGANVLTF
CDR3 DNA: TGTGCCAGCAGCCAATCAACCGGGACAGGCTCTGGGGCCAACGTCCTGACTTTC

D gene: TRBD2
V gene: TRBV9
J gene: TRBJ2-1
clone size: NA
CDR3 protein: CASSVDPHGGVNEQFF
CDR3 DNA: TGTGCCAGCAGCGTAGACCCCCACGGGGGGGTGAATGAGCAGTTCTTC

D gene: NA
V gene: TRBV4-1
J gene: TRBJ1-2
clone size: NA
CDR3 protein: CASRKTGQRNGYTF
CDR3 DNA: TGCGCCAGCAGAAAGACAGGACAGAGGAATGGCTACACCTTC

D gene: NA
V gene: TRBV5-4
J gene: TRBJ2-5
clone size: NA
CDR3 protein: CASRYAGGGRETQYF
CDR3 DNA: TGTGCCAGCAGATACGCAGGGGGAGGACGGGAGACCCAGTACTTC

D gene: NA
V gene: TRBV6-6
J gene: TRBJ2-1
clone size: NA
CDR3 protein: CASSYVFGEQFF
CDR3 DNA: TGTGCCAGCAGTTACGTGTTCGGTGAGCAGTTCTTC

D gene: NA
V gene: TRBV7-2
J gene: TRBJ2-7
clone size: NA
CDR3 protein: CASNPGSSFYEQYF
CDR3 DNA: TGTGCCAGCAACCCAGGATCATCCTTCTACGAGCAGTACTTC

D gene: NA
V gene: TRBV27
J gene: TRBJ1-1
clone size: once
CDR3 protein: CASSWTARRGTEAFF
CDR3 DNA: TGTGCCAGCAGTTGGACCGCTCGGAGAGGGACTGAAGCTTTCTTT

D gene: NA
V gene: TRBV11-2
J gene: TRBJ2-5
clone size: NA
CDR3 protein: CASSTGDQETQYF
CDR3 DNA: TGTGCCAGCAGCACGGGGGACCAAGAGACCCAGTACTTC

D gene: NA
V gene: TRBV7-2
J gene: TRBJ2-5
clone size: NA
CDR3 protein: CASSPDSQSTTQYF
CDR3 DNA: TGTGCCAGCAGCCCGGACTCCCAGTCCACGACCCAGTACTTC

D gene: NA
V gene: TRBV6-5
J gene: TRBJ1-2
clone size: NA
CDR3 protein: CASSYSGQRRYGYTF
CDR3 DNA: TGTGCCAGCAGTTACTCAGGACAGCGGCGATATGGCTACACCTTC

D gene: TRBD2
V gene: TRBV7-3
J gene: TRBJ2-2
clone size: NA
CDR3 protein: CASSTTNGLAGSYTGELFF
CDR3 DNA: TGTGCCAGCAGCACTACCAATGGACTAGCGGGATCGTACACCGGGGAGCTGTTTTTT

D gene: NA
V gene: TRBV6-5
J gene: TRBJ1-3
clone size: NA
CDR3 protein: CASSLGAGASGNTIYF
CDR3 DNA: TGTGCCAGCAGTTTAGGCGCGGGGGCCTCTGGAAACACCATATATTTT

D gene: NA
V gene: TRBV5-5
J gene: TRBJ1-3
clone size: once
CDR3 protein: CASSLRGQPRGNTIYF
CDR3 DNA: TGTGCCAGCAGCTTAAGAGGACAGCCCAGGGGAAACACCATATATTTT

D gene: NA
V gene: TRBV5-1
J gene: TRBJ1-1
clone size: once
CDR3 protein: CASSLYGGNTEAFF
CDR3 DNA: TGCGCCAGCAGCTTGTACGGGGGAAACACTGAAGCTTTCTTT

D gene: TRBD1
V gene: TRBV19
J gene: TRBJ1-2
clone size: NA
CDR3 protein: CASKDRGYGYTF
CDR3 DNA: TGTGCCAGCAAGGACAGGGGCTATGGCTACACCTTC

D gene: NA
V gene: TRBV2
J gene: TRBJ2-4
clone size: NA
CDR3 protein: CASSGGGNIQYF
CDR3 DNA: TGTGCCAGCAGTGGGGGAGGAAACATTCAGTACTTC

D gene: NA
V gene: TRBV6-5
J gene: TRBJ1-2
clone size: NA
CDR3 protein: CASSYDGGNYGYTF
CDR3 DNA: TGTGCCAGCAGTTATGATGGAGGGAACTATGGCTACACCTTC

D gene: TRBD1
V gene: TRBV27
J gene: TRBJ1-1
clone size: NA
CDR3 protein: CASSINRGLAEAFF
CDR3 DNA: TGTGCCAGCAGTATAAACAGGGGGCTCGCTGAAGCTTTCTTT

D gene: NA
V gene: TRBV11-3
J gene: TRBJ2-1
clone size: NA
CDR3 protein: CASSLGAGEGDEQFF
CDR3 DNA: TGTGCCAGCAGCTTAGGGGCAGGGGAGGGCGATGAGCAGTTCTTC

D gene: NA
V gene: TRBV2
J gene: TRBJ2-3
clone size: NA
CDR3 protein: CASSEGRDTQYF
CDR3 DNA: TGTGCCAGCAGTGAGGGGCGAGATACGCAGTATTTT

D gene: TRBD1
V gene: TRBV5-1
J gene: TRBJ2-7
clone size: NA
CDR3 protein: CASSPGQGKDEQYF
CDR3 DNA: TGCGCCAGCAGCCCCGGACAGGGGAAAGACGAGCAGTACTTC

D gene: NA
V gene: TRBV9
J gene: TRBJ1-1
clone size: NA
CDR3 protein: CASSVGLSGYGNTEAFF
CDR3 DNA: TGTGCCAGCAGCGTAGGATTATCGGGGTATGGGAACACTGAAGCTTTCTTT

D gene: TRBD1
V gene: TRBV19
J gene: TRBJ2-3
clone size: NA
CDR3 protein: CASSIRAGGSFGASTDTQYF
CDR3 DNA: TGTGCCAGTAGTATACGGGCAGGGGGATCATTTGGGGCTAGCACAGATACGCAGTATTTT